Listed below are T cell receptor beta chains from one sample, sequenced in a study of monozygotic twins with inflammatory bowel disease. TCRdb reprocessed the 5' RACE reads and keeps a single row for each CDR3 protein, giving no DNA. The sample totals 210,000 or so distinct CDR3 sequences. The material sequenced was blood. These receptors came from a human donor with ulcerative colitis or Crohn's disease, or a healthy co-twin of an affected twin (not recorded which). CDR3s include the opening cysteine and the closing phenylalanine or tryptophan.

TRBV5-1	TRBJ1-4	CASSLEGGKGEKLFF
TRBV6-5	TRBJ2-1	CASSYSGLADSYNEQFF
TRBV5-1	TRBJ1-4	CASSRTLNSEKLFF
TRBV12-3/TRBV12-4	TRBJ2-3	CASSRISRATDTQYF
TRBV20-1	TRBJ2-3	CSASDTDTDTQYF
TRBV15	TRBJ2-5	CATQGQETQYF
TRBV7-3	TRBJ2-2	CASSHRPGTGGNTGELFF
TRBV6-6	TRBJ2-7	CASSKTETYEQYF
TRBV12-3/TRBV12-4	TRBJ1-5	CASSFSGSNQPQHF
TRBV20-1	TRBJ2-5	CSARGQETQYF
TRBV4-2	TRBJ1-1	CASSYTQGTEAFF
TRBV12-3/TRBV12-4	TRBJ1-4	CASSDATNEKLFF
TRBV7-3	TRBJ2-7	CASSLMPGSFYEQYF
TRBV10-3	TRBJ1-2	CAIKGVDTGGYTF
TRBV6-5	TRBJ1-2	CASAQQGAGYTF
TRBV2	TRBJ2-4	CASRPGNIQYF
TRBV7-2	TRBJ2-3	CASSLALNGGDTQYF
TRBV7-8	TRBJ2-7	CASSRTVTYEQYF
TRBV3-1	TRBJ1-5	CASSQRWRDQPQHF
TRBV7-9	TRBJ2-1	CASSLEGSESFYNEQFF
TRBV6-1	TRBJ2-7	CASRGLPSSYEQYF
TRBV7-2	TRBJ2-1	CASSFGGEIPFF
TRBV28	TRBJ2-2	CASSFNRNTGELFF
TRBV28	TRBJ2-1	CASKVWGGSYNEQFF
TRBV18	TRBJ2-7	CASSPGQAGYEQYF
TRBV5-1	TRBJ2-1	CASSATGSYNEQFF
TRBV7-2	TRBJ2-1	CASSDRYEQFF
TRBV18	TRBJ1-2	CASSPADTYGYTF
TRBV11-2	TRBJ1-1	CASSLEAVNTEAFF